What follows are 6 T cell receptor beta chains derived from one specimen sequenced in a study of pediatric ulcerative colitis. The data were produced by immunoSEQ multiplex PCR, yet TCRdb's version contains in-frame clones alone and is incomplete. The table lists roughly 54,000 clones, about 89% of them singletons. The specimen sequenced was blood. The receptors come from a boy between 10 and 17 years old who was a control in a study of pediatric ulcerative colitis.

CDR3 protein: CASSQDSSHAYNEQFF. The CDR3 DNA reads TGCGCCAGCAGCCAAGATAGCAGTCATGCCTACAATGAGCAGTTCTTC. This rearrangement joins TRBV4-1 to TRBJ2-1; D ambiguous. Germline lookup yields CDR1 MGHRA and CDR2 YSYEKL. The CDR3 covers 16 residues. V was shortened by 0 bases and J by 2 bases, with 11 bases between the two germline ends.

The chain carries TRBV18 and TRBJ2-2; 9 bases align to TRBD2. The CDR3 is 18 residues long. Per germline, CDR1 KGHSH and CDR2 LQKENI. J gave up 4 bases and V 2 bases, and 11 bases lay outside the gene matches. For the CDR3, the DNA is TGTGCCAGCTCACCAACCGTAGGGCTAGCGGGGACCACCGGGGAGCTGTTTTTT. This sequence encodes CASSPTVGLAGTTGELFF.

The sample holds one count of this clone. The rearrangement joins TRBV5-1 to TRBJ2-5, with 11 nucleotides matching TRBD2. Losses at the gene ends were 4 bases for V and 2 bases for J; bases not matched to a gene: 4. CDR3 length: 15 residues. Per the germline V gene, CDR1 is SGHRS and CDR2 is YFSETQ. The CDR3 loop reads CASSAGTSGQETQYF. The CDR3 region has the DNA TGCGCCAGCAGCGCGGGGACTAGCGGTCAAGAGACCCAGTACTTC. Looking up the rest from reference TRBV5-1 and TRBJ2-5 gives the full variable domain: KAGVTQTPRYLIKTRGQQVTLSCSPISGHRSVSWYQQTPGQGLQFLFEYFSETQRNKGNFPGRFSGRQFSNSRSEMNVSTLELGDSALYLCASSAGTSGQETQYFGPGTRLLVL.

This rearrangement joins TRBV7-3 to TRBJ2-2; maybe TRBD2 (5 bases). V gave up 3 bases and J gave up 6 bases, with 26 bases separating them. The CDR3 runs to 19 residues. Germline V gene data show CDR1 as SGHTA and CDR2 as FQGTGA. The CDR3 is CASSFIPVRAPVRAGELFF. The CDR3 DNA is TGTGCCAGCAGCTTTATTCCAGTGCGGGCGCCGGTTCGGGCCGGGGAGCTGTTTTTT.

The rearrangement joins TRBV15 to TRBJ2-7, with 9 bases that match TRBD2. CDR1 is LNHNV, CDR2 YYDKDF, per germline (reference sequence). V dropped 8 bases and J dropped 1; count of bases not matched to a gene: 3. This CDR3 spans 13 amino acids. The chain's CDR3 is CATGTSGSYEQYF. The CDR3 nucleotides are TGTGCCACCGGTACTAGCGGGTCCTACGAGCAGTACTTC.

The chain recombines TRBV4-1 with TRBJ2-2, with D possibly matching TRBD2 (5 bases). Germline CDR1 and CDR2: MGHRA and YSYEKL. Trimming took 1 base from V and 0 from J, leaving 12 bases between them. This CDR3 is built from 17 residues. CDR3: CASSQVRERTNTGELFF. Written as DNA, the CDR3 is TGCGCCAGCAGCCAAGTCCGCGAGCGGACGAACACCGGGGAGCTGTTTTTT.